This T cell receptor beta chain was found in a study of OX40 agonist ivuxolimab in advanced cancers. Across the whole study: Ivuxolimab, an agonist antibody against OX40 (CD134), was given to patients. At 0.01 to 10 mg/kg, ivuxolimab was administered intravenously to patients every 2 weeks.

The CDR3 has 13 amino acids. Germline V lookup: CDR1 GTSNPN, CDR2 SVGIG (reference sequence). V lost 1 base, J lost 4 bases, and 8 bases lay in between. Some clones are missing from TCRdb's copy, which holds only in-frame ones; the method was immunoSEQ multiplex PCR. The sample contains approximately 50,000 clones, roughly 90% of which appear only once. Study-level results: CD4+ and CD8+ T cells in blood underwent clonal expansion by week 6 at 0.1 to 3.0 mg/kg.

The count of this clone is one. The antigen is not known. The sample has other DNA sequences that encode this CDR3 too. This TCR was recovered from an adult with an advanced solid tumor such as melanoma, head and neck, liver or kidney cancer. This material consisted of CD4+ or CD8+ T cells sorted from blood, taken in a trial of the OX40 agonist ivuxolimab. This chain joins TRBV30 and TRBJ1-5; tentatively, D is TRBD1 (5 bases). CDR3 loop: CAWSGQSNQPQHF. The DNA of the CDR3 is TGTGCCTGGAGTGGACAGTCTAATCAGCCCCAGCATTTT.